This TCR beta chain originates from a study of early stage breast cancer tumors. Method: immunoSEQ multiplex PCR; TCRdb's copy keeps in-frame clones and lacks some. The table lists tens of thousands of clones, 70% to 75% of them singletons, with 10% in the top ten. V was cut by 1 base and J by 2 bases, with 6 bases left in between. The CDR3 totals 13 residues. From germline, CDR1 is SGHRS and CDR2 YFSETQ. This clone is labeled medium-sized (0.01 to 0.1%). The sample comprised breast tumor tissue. This receptor was obtained from a person aged 30-39 years with breast cancer. The chain has TRBV5-1 and TRBJ1-2, with D possibly being TRBD1 (5 bases). The CDR3 sequence is CASSLRGNYGYTF. CDR3 coding DNA: TGCGCCAGCAGCTTGAGGGGAAACTATGGCTACACCTTC.